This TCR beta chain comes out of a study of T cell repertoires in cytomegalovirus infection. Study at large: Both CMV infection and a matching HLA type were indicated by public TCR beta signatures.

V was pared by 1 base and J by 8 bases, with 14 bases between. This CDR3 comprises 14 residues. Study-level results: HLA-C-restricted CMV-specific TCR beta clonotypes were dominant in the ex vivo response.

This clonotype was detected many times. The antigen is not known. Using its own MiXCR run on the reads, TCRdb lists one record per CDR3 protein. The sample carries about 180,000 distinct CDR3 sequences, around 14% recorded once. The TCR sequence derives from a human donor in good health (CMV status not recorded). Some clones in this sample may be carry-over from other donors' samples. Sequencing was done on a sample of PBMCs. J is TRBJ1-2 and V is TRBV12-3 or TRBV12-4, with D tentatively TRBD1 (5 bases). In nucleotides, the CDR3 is TGTGCCAGCAGTTTAGAGGGCCTCCGGGGGGGCTACACCTTC. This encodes CASSLEGLRGGYTF.